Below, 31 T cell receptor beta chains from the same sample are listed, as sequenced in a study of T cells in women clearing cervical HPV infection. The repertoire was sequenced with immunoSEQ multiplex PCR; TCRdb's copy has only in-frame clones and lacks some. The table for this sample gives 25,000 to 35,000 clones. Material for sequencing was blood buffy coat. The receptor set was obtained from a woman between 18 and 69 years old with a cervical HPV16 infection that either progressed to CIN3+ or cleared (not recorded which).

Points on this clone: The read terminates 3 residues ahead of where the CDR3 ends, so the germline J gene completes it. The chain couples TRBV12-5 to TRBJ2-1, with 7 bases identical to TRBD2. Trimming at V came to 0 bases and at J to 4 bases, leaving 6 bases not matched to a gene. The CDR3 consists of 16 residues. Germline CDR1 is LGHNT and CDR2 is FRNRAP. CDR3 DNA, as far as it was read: TGTGCTAGTGGTTTGGTATCTGGCGGGGGTTACAATGAG. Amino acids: CASGLVSGGGYNE. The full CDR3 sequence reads CASGLVSGGGYNEQFF. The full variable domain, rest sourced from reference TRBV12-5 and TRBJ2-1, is DARVTQTPRHKVTEMGQEVTMRCQPILGHNTVFWYRQTMMQGLELLAYFRNRAPLDDSGMPKDRFSAEMPDATLATLKIQPSEPRDSAVYFCASGLVSGGGYNEQFFGPGTRLTVL.

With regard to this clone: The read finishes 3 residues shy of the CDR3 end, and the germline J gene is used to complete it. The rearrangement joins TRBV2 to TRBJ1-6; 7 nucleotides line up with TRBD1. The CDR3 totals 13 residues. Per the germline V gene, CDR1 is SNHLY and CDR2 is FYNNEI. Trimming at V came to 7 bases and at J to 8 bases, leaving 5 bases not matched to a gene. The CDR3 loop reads CASTGGRYSPLHF. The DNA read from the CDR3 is TGTGCCAGCACAGGGGGGCGATATTCACCC.

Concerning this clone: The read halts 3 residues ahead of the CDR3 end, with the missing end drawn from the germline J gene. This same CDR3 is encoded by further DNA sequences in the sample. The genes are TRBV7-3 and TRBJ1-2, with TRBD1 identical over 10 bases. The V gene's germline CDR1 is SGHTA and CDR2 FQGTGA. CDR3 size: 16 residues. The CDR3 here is CASSLSVPRDRGGYTF. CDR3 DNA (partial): TGTGCCAGCAGCTTATCGGTGCCCCGGGACAGGGGCGGC.

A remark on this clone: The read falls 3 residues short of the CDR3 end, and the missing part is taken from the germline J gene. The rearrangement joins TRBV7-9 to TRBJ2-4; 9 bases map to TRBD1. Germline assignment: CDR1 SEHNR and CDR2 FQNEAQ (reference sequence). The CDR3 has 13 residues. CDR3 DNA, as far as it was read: TGTGCCAGCAGCCCCGGACAGGGGTATGGT. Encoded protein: CASSPGQGYG. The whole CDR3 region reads CASSPGQGYGQYF.

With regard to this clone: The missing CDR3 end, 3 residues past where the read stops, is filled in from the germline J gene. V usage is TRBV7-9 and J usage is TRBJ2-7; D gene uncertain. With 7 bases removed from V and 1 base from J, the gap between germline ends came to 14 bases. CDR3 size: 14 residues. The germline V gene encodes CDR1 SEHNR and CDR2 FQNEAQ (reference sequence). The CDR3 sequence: CASIAIGGSYEQYF. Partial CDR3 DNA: TGTGCCAGCATCGCGATAGGCGGATCCTACGAG.

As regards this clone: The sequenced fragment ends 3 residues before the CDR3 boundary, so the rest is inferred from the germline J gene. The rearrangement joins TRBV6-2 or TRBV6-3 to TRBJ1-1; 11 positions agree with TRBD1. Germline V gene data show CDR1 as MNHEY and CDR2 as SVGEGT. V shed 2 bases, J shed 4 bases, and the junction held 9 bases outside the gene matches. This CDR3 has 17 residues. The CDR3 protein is CASSYLGQGAFSTEAFF. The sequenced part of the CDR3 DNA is TGTGCCAGCAGTTACCTCGGACAGGGGGCATTCAGCACTGAA.

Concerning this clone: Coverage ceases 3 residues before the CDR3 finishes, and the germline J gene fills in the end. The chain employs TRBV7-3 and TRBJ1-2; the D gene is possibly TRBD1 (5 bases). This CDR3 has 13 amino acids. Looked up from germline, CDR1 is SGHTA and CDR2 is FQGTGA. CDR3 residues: CASSAFEGRDYTF. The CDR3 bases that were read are TGTGCCAGCAGCGCCTTCGAGGGGCGCGAC.

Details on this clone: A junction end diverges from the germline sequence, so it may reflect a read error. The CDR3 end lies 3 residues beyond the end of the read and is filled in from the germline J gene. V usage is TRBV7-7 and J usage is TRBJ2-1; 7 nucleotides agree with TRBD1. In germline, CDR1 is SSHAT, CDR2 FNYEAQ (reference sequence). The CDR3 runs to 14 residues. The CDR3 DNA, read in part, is TGTGCTAGCAGCCCCGGCACAGGGGCAAATGAG. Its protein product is CASSPGTGANE. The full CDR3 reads CASSPGTGANEQFF.

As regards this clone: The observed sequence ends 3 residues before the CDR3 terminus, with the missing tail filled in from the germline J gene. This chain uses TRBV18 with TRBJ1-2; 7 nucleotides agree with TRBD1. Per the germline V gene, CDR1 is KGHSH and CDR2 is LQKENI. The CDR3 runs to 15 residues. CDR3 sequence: CASSPGQASYNDYTF. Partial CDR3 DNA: TGTGCCAGCTCACCTGGACAGGCCTCCTACAATGAC. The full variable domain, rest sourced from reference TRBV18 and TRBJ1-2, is NAGVMQNPRHLVRRRGQEARLRCSPMKGHSHVYWYRQLPEEGLKFMVYLQKENIIDESGMPKERFSAEFPKEGPSILRIQQVVRGDSAAYFCASSPGQASYNDYTFGSGTRLTVV.

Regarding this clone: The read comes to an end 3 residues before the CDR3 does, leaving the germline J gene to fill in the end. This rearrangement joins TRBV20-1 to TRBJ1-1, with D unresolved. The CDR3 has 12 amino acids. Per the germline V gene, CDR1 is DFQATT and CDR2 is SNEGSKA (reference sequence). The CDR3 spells CSASEGPSEAFF. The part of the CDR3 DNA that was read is TGCAGTGCTAGTGAGGGTCCCTCCGAA.

CDR3: CASSIDGSLAGWNLGDYTF. Partial CDR3 DNA: TGTGCCAGTAGTATAGATGGTTCTCTAGCGGGCTGGAACCTCGGTGAC. V is TRBV19 and J is TRBJ1-2; no clear D gene. Sequencing ends 3 residues short of the CDR3 end; the germline J gene provides the rest. The germline CDR1 and CDR2 sequences are LNHDA and SQIVND (reference sequence). This CDR3 has 19 residues.

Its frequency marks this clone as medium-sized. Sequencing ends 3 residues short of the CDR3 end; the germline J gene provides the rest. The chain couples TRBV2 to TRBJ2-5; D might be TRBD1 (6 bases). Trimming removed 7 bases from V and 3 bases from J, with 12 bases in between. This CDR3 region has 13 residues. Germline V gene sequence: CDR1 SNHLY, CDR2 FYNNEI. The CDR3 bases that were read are TGTGCCAGCAACAGGGCGGTAAAAGAGACC. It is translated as CASNRAVKET. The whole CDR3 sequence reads CASNRAVKETQYF. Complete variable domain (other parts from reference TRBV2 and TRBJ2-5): EPEVTQTPSHQVTQMGQEVILRCVPISNHLYFYWYRQILGQKVEFLVSFYNNEISEKSEIFDDQFSVERPDGSNFTLKIRSTKLEDSAMYFCASNRAVKETQYFGPGTRLLVL.

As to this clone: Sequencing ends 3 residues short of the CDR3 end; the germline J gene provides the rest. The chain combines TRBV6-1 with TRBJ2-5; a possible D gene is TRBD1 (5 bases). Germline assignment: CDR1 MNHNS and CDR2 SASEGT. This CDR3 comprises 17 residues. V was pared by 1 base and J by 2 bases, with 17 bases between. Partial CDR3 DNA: TGTGCCAGCAGTGAAGGGGCAGGGAAAAGCATACAAGAGACC. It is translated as CASSEGAGKSIQET. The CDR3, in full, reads CASSEGAGKSIQETQYF.

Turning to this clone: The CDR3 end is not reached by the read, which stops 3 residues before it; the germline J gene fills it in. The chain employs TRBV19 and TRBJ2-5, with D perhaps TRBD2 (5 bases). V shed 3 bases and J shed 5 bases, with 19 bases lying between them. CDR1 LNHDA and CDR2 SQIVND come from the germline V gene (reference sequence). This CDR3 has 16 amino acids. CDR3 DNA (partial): TGTGCCAGTAGTATGCTCCATTCGGCGGGTGGGGAGACC. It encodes CASSMLHSAGGET. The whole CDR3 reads CASSMLHSAGGETQYF. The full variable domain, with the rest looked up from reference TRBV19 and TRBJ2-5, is DGGITQSPKYLFRKEGQNVTLSCEQNLNHDAMYWYRQDPGQGLRLIYYSQIVNDFQKGDIAEGYSVSREKKESFPLTVTSAQKNPTAFYLCASSMLHSAGGETQYFGPGTRLLVL.

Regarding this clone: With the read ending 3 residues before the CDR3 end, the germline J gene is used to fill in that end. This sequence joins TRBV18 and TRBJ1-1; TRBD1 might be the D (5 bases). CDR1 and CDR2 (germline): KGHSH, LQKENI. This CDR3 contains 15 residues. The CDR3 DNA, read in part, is TGTGCCAGCTCACCTATGGGACTAGCGGGGGAGACA. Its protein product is CASSPMGLAGET. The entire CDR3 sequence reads CASSPMGLAGETAFF.

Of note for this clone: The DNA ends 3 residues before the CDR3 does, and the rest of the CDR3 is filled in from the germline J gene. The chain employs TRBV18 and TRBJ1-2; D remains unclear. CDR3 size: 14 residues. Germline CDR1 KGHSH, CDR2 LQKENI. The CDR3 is CASSPELQPDTYTF. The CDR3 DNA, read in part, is TGTGCCAGCTCACCCGAATTACAGCCTGATACC.

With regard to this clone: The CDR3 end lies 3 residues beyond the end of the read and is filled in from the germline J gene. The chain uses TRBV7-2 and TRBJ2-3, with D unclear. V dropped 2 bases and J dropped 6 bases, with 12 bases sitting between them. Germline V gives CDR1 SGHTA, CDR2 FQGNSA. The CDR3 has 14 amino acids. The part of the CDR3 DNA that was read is TGTGCCAGCAGCTTAATTACAACCGTGGATACG. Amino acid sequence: CASSLITTVDT. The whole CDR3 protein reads CASSLITTVDTQYF. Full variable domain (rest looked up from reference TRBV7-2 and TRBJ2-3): GAGVSQSPSNKVTEKGKDVELRCDPISGHTALYWYRQSLGQGLEFLIYFQGNSAPDKSGLPSDRFSAERTGGSVSTLTIQRTQQEDSAVYLCASSLITTVDTQYFGPGTRLTVL.

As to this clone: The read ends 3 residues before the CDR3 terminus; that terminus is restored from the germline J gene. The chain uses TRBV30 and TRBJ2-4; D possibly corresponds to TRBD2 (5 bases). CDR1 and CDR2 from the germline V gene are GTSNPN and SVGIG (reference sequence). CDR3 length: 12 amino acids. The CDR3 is CAWSAKESGQYF. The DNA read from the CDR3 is TGTGCCTGGAGTGCGAAAGAGAGCGGT.

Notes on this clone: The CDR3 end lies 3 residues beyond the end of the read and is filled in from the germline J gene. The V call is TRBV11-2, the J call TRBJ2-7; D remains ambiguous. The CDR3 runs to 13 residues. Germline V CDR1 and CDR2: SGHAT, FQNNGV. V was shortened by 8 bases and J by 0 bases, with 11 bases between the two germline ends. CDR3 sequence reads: CASALQSSYEQYF. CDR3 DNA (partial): TGTGCCAGCGCCCTTCAGAGCTCCTACGAG.

This chain's CDR3 is CASSLTRGGTEAFF. CDR3 DNA, as far as it was read: TGCGCCAGCAGCTTGACCAGGGGAGGGACTGAA. V is TRBV5-1 and J is TRBJ1-1; D possibly corresponds to TRBD1 (6 bases). The CDR3 end falls 3 residues outside the read, so it is completed with the germline J gene. The germline CDR1 and CDR2 sequences are SGHRS and YFSETQ. Trimming cost V 1 base and J 5 bases, with 12 bases left between them. CDR3 size: 14 residues.

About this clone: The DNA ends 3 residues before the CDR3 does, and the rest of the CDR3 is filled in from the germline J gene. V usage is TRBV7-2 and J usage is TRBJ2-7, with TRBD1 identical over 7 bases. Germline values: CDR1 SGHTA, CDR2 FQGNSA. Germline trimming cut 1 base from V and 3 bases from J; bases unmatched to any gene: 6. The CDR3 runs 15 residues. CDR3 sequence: CASSLVPTGSYEQYF. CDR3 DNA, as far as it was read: TGTGCCAGCAGCTTAGTTCCGACAGGGAGCTACGAG. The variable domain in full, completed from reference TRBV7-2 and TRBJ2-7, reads GAGVSQSPSNKVTEKGKDVELRCDPISGHTALYWYRQSLGQGLEFLIYFQGNSAPDKSGLPSDRFSAERTGGSVSTLTIQRTQQEDSAVYLCASSLVPTGSYEQYFGPGTRLTVT.

The CDR3 reads CASKDSGYYEQYF. CDR3 DNA (partial): TGTGCCAGTAAAGACAGTGGATACTACGAG. This chain uses TRBV19 with TRBJ2-7, with D perhaps matching TRBD1 (5 bases). Coverage ceases 3 residues before the CDR3 finishes, and the germline J gene fills in the end. The CDR3 is 13 amino acids. Trimming pared 7 bases from V and 3 bases from J, leaving 13 bases between. The germline V gene has CDR1 LNHDA and CDR2 SQIVND (reference sequence).

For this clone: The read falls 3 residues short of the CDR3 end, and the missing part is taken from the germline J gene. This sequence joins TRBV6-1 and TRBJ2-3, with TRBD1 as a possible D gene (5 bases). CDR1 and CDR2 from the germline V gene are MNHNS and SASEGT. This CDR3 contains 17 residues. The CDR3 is CASSEGAGKSIQETQYF. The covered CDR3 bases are TGTGCCAGCAGTGAAGGGGCAGGGAAAAGCATACAAGAGACG.

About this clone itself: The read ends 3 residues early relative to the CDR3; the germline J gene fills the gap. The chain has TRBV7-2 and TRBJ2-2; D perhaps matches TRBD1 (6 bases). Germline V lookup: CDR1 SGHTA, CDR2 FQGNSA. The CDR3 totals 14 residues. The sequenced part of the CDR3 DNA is TGTGCCAGCAGCTTAGAACAGGGAATTTCACCG. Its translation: CASSLEQGISP. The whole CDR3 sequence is CASSLEQGISPLFF.

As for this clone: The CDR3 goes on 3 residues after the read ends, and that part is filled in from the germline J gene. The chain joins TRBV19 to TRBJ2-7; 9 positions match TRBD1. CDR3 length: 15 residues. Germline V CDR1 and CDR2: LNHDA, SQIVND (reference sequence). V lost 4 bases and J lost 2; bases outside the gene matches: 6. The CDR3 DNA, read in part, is TGTGCCAGTAGTAGCGGACAGGGGTCCACCTACGAG. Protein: CASSSGQGSTYE. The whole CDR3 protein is CASSSGQGSTYEQYF.

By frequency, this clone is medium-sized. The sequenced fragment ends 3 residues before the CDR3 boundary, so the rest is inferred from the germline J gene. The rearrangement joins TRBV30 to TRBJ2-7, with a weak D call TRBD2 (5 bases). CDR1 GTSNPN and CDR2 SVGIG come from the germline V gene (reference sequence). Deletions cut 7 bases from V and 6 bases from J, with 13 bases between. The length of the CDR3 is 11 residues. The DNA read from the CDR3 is TGTGCCTTTAGCGCCTTGGGCGAG. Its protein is CAFSALGE. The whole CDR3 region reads CAFSALGEQYF.

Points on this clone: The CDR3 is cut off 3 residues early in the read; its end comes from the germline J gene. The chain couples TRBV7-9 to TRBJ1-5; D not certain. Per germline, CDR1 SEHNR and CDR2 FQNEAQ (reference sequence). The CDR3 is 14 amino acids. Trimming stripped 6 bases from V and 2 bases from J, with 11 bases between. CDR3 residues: CASRPGMGNQPQHF. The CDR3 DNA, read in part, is TGTGCCAGCAGACCCGGTATGGGCAATCAGCCC.

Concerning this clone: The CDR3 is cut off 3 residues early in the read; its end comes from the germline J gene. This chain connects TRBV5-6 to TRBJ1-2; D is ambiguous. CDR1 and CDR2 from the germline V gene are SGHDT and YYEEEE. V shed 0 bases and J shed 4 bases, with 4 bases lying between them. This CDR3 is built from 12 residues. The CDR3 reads CASSLAGYGYTF. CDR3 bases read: TGTGCCAGCAGCTTGGCAGGCTATGGC.

The sequenced part of the CDR3 DNA is TGTGCCAGCAGTTTAAGTACAGCTAACGAG. Protein sequence: CASSLSTANE. The CDR3 in full is CASSLSTANEQYF. The chain uses TRBV27 and TRBJ2-7; D remains unclear. The read falls 3 residues short of the CDR3 end, and the missing part is taken from the germline J gene. The V end was cut by 2 bases, the J end by 5 bases, with 10 bases between. Germline V lookup: CDR1 MNHEY, CDR2 SMNVEV (reference sequence). The CDR3 sequence is 13 residues long.

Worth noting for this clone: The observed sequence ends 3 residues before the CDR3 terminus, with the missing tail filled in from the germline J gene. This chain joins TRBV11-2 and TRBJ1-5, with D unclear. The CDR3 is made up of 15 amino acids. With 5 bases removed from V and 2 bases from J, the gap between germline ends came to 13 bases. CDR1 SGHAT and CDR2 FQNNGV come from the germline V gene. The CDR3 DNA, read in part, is TGTGCCAGCAGCCCAGGAGACGGGGGCAATCAGCCC. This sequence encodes CASSPGDGGNQP. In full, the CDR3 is CASSPGDGGNQPQHF. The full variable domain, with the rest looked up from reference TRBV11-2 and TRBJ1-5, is EAGVAQSPRYKIIEKRQSVAFWCNPISGHATLYWYQQILGQGPKLLIQFQNNGVVDDSQLPKDRFSAERLKGVDSTLKIQPAKLEDSAVYLCASSPGDGGNQPQHFGDGTRLSIL.

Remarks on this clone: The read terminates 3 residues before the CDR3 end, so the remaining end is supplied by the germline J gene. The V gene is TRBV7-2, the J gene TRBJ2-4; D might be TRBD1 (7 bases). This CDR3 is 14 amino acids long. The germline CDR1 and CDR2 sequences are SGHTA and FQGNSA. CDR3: CASSSGGVDYGQYF. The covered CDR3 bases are TGTGCCAGCAGCTCAGGGGGAGTGGACTATGGT.